Listed here are 22 T cell receptor beta chains from one sample, sequenced in a study of T cell repertoires in cytomegalovirus infection (dated by TCRdb to between 2018 and 2021). Data came from an Illumina HiSeq 1500. TCRdb trimmed the raw reads at Q25, called clones with MiXCR and kept productive beta chains. Each entry merges the rows of one CDR3 protein and shows their most common DNA and genes. Within this sample are 150,000 to 200,000 distinct CDR3 sequences, with roughly a fifth of them counted one time only. The ten largest make up 2.5% to 3% of the sample. Sequencing input: PBMCs. The source is a human donor in good health (CMV status not recorded). Some clones in this sample may be carry-over from other donors' samples.

The rearrangement joins TRBV28 to TRBJ2-5; 7 bases align to TRBD1. In germline, CDR1 is MDHEN, CDR2 SYDVKM. The CDR3 is made up of 12 amino acids. Losses at the gene ends were 10 bases for V and 2 bases for J; bases not matched to a gene: 4. This CDR3 is CATRGIQETQYF. The CDR3 DNA follows: TGTGCCACCAGGGGGATACAAGAGACCCAGTACTTC. The full variable domain, its missing parts supplied by reference TRBV28 and TRBJ2-5, is DVKVTQSSRYLVKRTGEKVFLECVQDMDHENMFWYRQDPGLGLRLIYFSYDVKMKEKGDIPEGYSVSREKKERFSLILESASTNQTSMYLCATRGIQETQYFGPGTRLLVL.

This clonotype was seen only a few times. The genes are TRBV19 and TRBJ1-5, with 11 positions matching TRBD1. The junction had 5 bases not matched to a gene; V was cut back by 6 bases and J by 7 bases. Germline lookup yields CDR1 LNHDA and CDR2 SQIVND (reference sequence). This CDR3 has 14 amino acids. CDR3 in DNA: TGTGCCAGTAGCTTGGACAGGGGGCGGCAGCCCCAGCATTTT. Encoded protein: CASSLDRGRQPQHF.

With regard to this clonotype: This may come from a read error, since a much larger clone is one base off. J is TRBJ2-3 and V is TRBV7-2; D is perhaps TRBD2 (7 bases). The CDR3 extends over 17 amino acids. Germline V gene lookup returns CDR1 SGHTA and CDR2 FQGNSA. In nucleotides, the CDR3 is TGTGCCAGCGGCTTAGGGGGGGTGAGGGAGAACACAGATACGCAGTATTTT. It is translated as CASGLGGVRENTDTQYF.

The J gene is TRBJ1-5, the V gene TRBV27, with D possibly being TRBD1 (6 bases). There are 16 residues in the CDR3. Per the germline V gene, CDR1 is MNHEY and CDR2 is SMNVEV (reference sequence). V dropped 8 bases and J dropped 4 bases, with 21 bases sitting between them. This CDR3 is CASRSRSTGANQPQHF. The CDR3 DNA sequence: TGTGCCAGCCGTTCGCGGTCGACAGGCGCTAATCAGCCCCAGCATTTT.

This clonotype was seen at least ten times. This chain links TRBV7-2 with TRBJ2-5, with 8 bases that match TRBD1. The length of the CDR3 is 15 residues. J lost 4 bases, V lost 1 base, and 5 bases had no gene match. From germline, CDR1 is SGHTA and CDR2 FQGNSA. CDR3 nucleotides: TGTGCCAGCAGCTTAGGTCCAGGGGGCGGAGAGACCCAGTACTTC. Translating it yields CASSLGPGGGETQYF.

This chain links TRBV12-3 or TRBV12-4 with TRBJ2-7; D unclear. V was clipped by 3 bases and J by 2 bases, with 8 bases between them. The CDR3 sequence is 13 residues long. In nucleotides, the CDR3 is TGTGCCAGCAGTTTTCTACGGGCCTACGAGCAGTACTTC. The encoded protein is CASSFLRAYEQYF.

V and J are TRBV10-3 and TRBJ2-7; tentative D call: TRBD1 (5 bases). V was clipped by 1 base and J by 5 bases, with 6 bases between them. The germline CDR1 and CDR2 sequences are ENHRY and SYGVKD. The CDR3 covers 12 residues. The CDR3 reads CAISELQDEQYF. The CDR3, as DNA: TGTGCCATCAGTGAGTTACAGGACGAGCAGTACTTC.

The rearrangement links TRBV9 to TRBJ1-2; D call uncertain. This CDR3 has 14 residues. Trimming removed 0 bases at V and 4 bases at J, with 10 bases between. Germline assignment: CDR1 SGDLS and CDR2 YYNGEE. The CDR3 sequence: CASSVGSNLYGYTF. The CDR3, as DNA: TGTGCCAGCAGCGTAGGAAGCAACCTCTATGGCTACACCTTC.

The chain recombines TRBV7-9 with TRBJ2-1; either TRBD1 or TRBD2 may supply D (5 bases each). Deletions cut 3 bases from V and 9 bases from J, with 18 bases between. Germline V gene sequence: CDR1 SEHNR, CDR2 FQNEAQ (reference sequence). This CDR3 spans 15 amino acids. The CDR3, as DNA: TGTGCCAGCAGCTTTCTCTCCGGGACCTCGTCTGAGCAGTTCTTC. The encoded protein is CASSFLSGTSSEQFF.

This clonotype came up many times. The gene calls are TRBV12-3 or TRBV12-4 and TRBJ1-5, with 7 bases that match TRBD1. The CDR3 contains 16 residues. Trimming removed 6 bases from V and 6 bases from J; junction bases left unmatched: 14. The DNA for the CDR3 is TGTGCCAGCAGAAGGGGAGGACAGGAGGCAGGTCAGCCCCAGCATTTT. Translating gives CASRRGGQEAGQPQHF.

The J gene is TRBJ2-7, the V gene TRBV20-1; 8 bases map to TRBD2. V dropped 1 base and J dropped 6; count of bases not matched to a gene: 8. CDR3 size: 14 residues. Germline CDR1 is DFQATT and CDR2 is SNEGSKA (reference sequence). Here the CDR3 DNA reads TGCAGTGCTAGAGTCCCGGGGGGGCGCTTCGAGCAGTACTTC. Amino acids: CSARVPGGRFEQYF.

This clonotype was recorded many times. The rearrangement links TRBV6-1 to TRBJ2-1; no clear D. CDR1 is MNHNS, CDR2 SASEGT, per germline. V was pared by 2 bases and J by 10 bases, with 15 bases between. The length of the CDR3 is 14 residues. The DNA for the CDR3 is TGTGCCAGCAGTGAATTGCCAAGCGTAGGCGAGCAGTTCTTC. This codes for CASSELPSVGEQFF.

The chain uses TRBV29-1 and TRBJ2-3, with D maybe TRBD2 (6 bases). The length of the CDR3 is 12 residues. The germline CDR1 and CDR2 sequences are SQVTM and ANQGSEA. V was cut by 1 base and J by 9 bases, with 11 bases left in between. The CDR3 protein is CSVEGRGNTQYF. In DNA, the CDR3 is TGCAGCGTTGAAGGGCGGGGAAACACGCAGTATTTT.

This clonotype is categorized as medium-sized. V is TRBV7-2 and J is TRBJ2-5, with D maybe TRBD1 (5 bases). This CDR3 has 14 residues. Trimming removed 1 base at V and 1 base at J, with 7 bases between. Germline V gene lookup returns CDR1 SGHTA and CDR2 FQGNSA. CDR3: CASSLGQFQETQYF. Here the CDR3 DNA reads TGTGCCAGCAGCTTAGGACAGTTCCAAGAGACCCAGTACTTC.

At least ten counts were recorded for this clonotype. DNA for the CDR3: TGTGCCAGCGGGGGAGCGGGGGCCTTCAGCACAGATACGCAGTATTTT. Translating it yields CASGGAGAFSTDTQYF. This chain joins TRBV12-3 or TRBV12-4 and TRBJ2-3; 8 bases are a match to TRBD2. The ends lost 8 bases at V and 0 bases at J; junction bases unmatched: 10. The CDR3 totals 16 residues.

This clonotype appeared a few times. The chain combines TRBV19 with TRBJ2-7; D gene uncertain. Germline V lookup: CDR1 LNHDA, CDR2 SQIVND (reference sequence). V was trimmed by 5 bases and J by 2 bases, leaving 10 bases between them. This CDR3 is 13 amino acids long. The DNA for the CDR3 is TGTGCCAGTAGTTTTCAGGCCGCCTACGAGCAGTACTTC. Translating gives CASSFQAAYEQYF.

The V and J genes are TRBV5-6 and TRBJ2-1, with TRBD1 matching 12 bases. CDR1 and CDR2 (germline): SGHDT, YYEEEE. The CDR3 has 16 amino acids. Trimming cost V 4 bases and J 6 bases; bases outside gene matches: 8. CDR3 DNA: TGTGCCAGCAGCCCCAGTGGGGACAGGGGGCGCAATGAGCAGTTCTTC. Translation gives CASSPSGDRGRNEQFF.

This clonotype was counted ten times or more. V and J are TRBV6-4 and TRBJ1-1; a weak D match, TRBD1 (6 bases). Trimming shortened V by 6 bases and J by 3 bases, and 11 bases separated the two germline ends. Per germline, CDR1 MRHNA and CDR2 SNTAGT. This CDR3 region has 13 residues. The CDR3 loop reads CASSRGQYTEAFF. For the CDR3, the DNA is TGTGCCAGCAGCAGAGGACAGTACACTGAAGCTTTCTTT.

V gene TRBV2 combines with J gene TRBJ1-1, with 7 nucleotides matching TRBD1. Germline V gene data show CDR1 as SNHLY and CDR2 as FYNNEI. V lost 10 bases, J lost 5 bases, and 10 bases stayed unmatched. The CDR3 spans 13 residues. CDR3 protein: CATQPRGWTEAFF. The DNA for the CDR3 is TGTGCCACCCAACCCAGGGGGTGGACTGAAGCTTTCTTT.

This chain uses TRBV5-5 with TRBJ2-2; TRBD1 is a possible D gene (5 bases). The CDR3 extends over 16 amino acids. Germline V lookup: CDR1 SGHKS, CDR2 YYEKEE (reference sequence). V lost 3 bases and J 1 base, leaving 13 bases between the germline ends. CDR3 sequence reads: CASSSAWQGNTGELFF. Here the CDR3 DNA reads TGTGCCAGCAGCTCTGCGTGGCAGGGGAACACCGGGGAGCTGTTTTTT. Full variable domain (rest looked up from reference TRBV5-5 and TRBJ2-2): DAGVTQSPTHLIKTRGQQVTLRCSPISGHKSVSWYQQVLGQGPQFIFQYYEKEERGRGNFPDRFSARQFPNYSSELNVNALLLGDSALYLCASSSAWQGNTGELFFGEGSRLTVL.

This clonotype was seen a few times. The chain links TRBV7-8 to TRBJ1-1; D may be TRBD1 (5 bases). Deletions cut 0 bases from V and 0 bases from J, with 11 bases between. CDR1 and CDR2 from the germline V gene are SGHVS and FQNEAQ. The CDR3 has 16 residues. CDR3: CASSLAYRPVNTEAFF. The CDR3 DNA follows: TGTGCCAGCAGCTTAGCCTACAGGCCTGTGAACACTGAAGCTTTCTTT.

This clonotype was observed at least ten times. This chain links TRBV14 with TRBJ1-3; D not certain. CDR1 and CDR2 (germline): SGHDN, FVKESK. The V and J ends lost 1 base and 4 bases respectively, with 8 bases between them. The CDR3 is made up of 14 amino acids. CDR3 loop: CASSQVLRGNTIYF. The CDR3 coding sequence is TGTGCCAGCAGCCAAGTACTACGGGGAAACACCATATATTTT.